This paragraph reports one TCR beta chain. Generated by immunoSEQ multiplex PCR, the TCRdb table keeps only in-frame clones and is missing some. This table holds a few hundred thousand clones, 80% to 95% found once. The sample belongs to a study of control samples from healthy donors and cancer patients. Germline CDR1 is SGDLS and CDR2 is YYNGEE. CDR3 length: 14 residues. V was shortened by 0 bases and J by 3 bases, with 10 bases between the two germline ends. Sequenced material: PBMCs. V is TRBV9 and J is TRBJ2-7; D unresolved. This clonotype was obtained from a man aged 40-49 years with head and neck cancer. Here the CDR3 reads CASSVDQSGYEQYF. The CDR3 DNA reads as TGTGCCAGCAGCGTAGACCAATCCGGCTACGAGCAGTACTTC.